Listed here is a single TCR beta chain. Its antigen is as yet unknown. V was trimmed by 0 bases and J by 4 bases, leaving 19 bases between them. This CDR3 region has 17 residues. From germline, CDR1 is SGHTS and CDR2 YDEGEE. This sample is drawn from a study of T cell responses to AZD1222 COVID-19 vaccine. Overall study results and limits: Spike-specific TCR breadth and depth went up after people got two AZD1222 doses.

Assay: immunoSEQ multiplex PCR; the TCRdb copy retains only in-frame clones and omits some. This sample yields tens of thousands of clones, of which over 85% are seen a single time; 4.2% belongs to the top ten. Sequencing was performed on peripheral blood, taken on day 0 of AZD1222 vaccination. This chain uses TRBV5-8 with TRBJ1-2, with a possible D match to TRBD1 (5 bases). This TCR was recovered from an adult in good health. CDR3 protein: CASSLVTAYSRAYGYTF. The CDR3 DNA sequence: TGTGCCAGCAGCTTGGTGACAGCCTACTCTCGGGCCTATGGCTACACCTTC.